One sample yielded the 10 T cell receptor beta chains listed below, sequenced in a study of tumor and adjacent non-tumor tissue in lung cancer. RNA was extracted from bulk tissue without any cell sorting. Three rounds of nested PCR, following a modified ARM-PCR protocol, produced the TCRbeta library. TCRdb reprocessed the multiplex PCR reads with MiXCR, giving one entry per CDR3 protein. The sample shows tens of thousands of distinct CDR3 sequences, over 75% of them seen only once. The material sequenced was lung tumor tissue. These receptors came from a woman aged 50 to 60 with non-small cell lung cancer.

Regarding this clonotype: Relative to the germline gene, one junction end is altered; a read error may explain this. The V and J genes are TRBV28 and TRBJ2-7; weak D call: TRBD1 (5 bases). Germline V CDR1 and CDR2: MDHEN, SYDVKM. This CDR3 has 16 residues. CDR3 amino acids: CASSLAGHGGPYGQYF. The CDR3 nucleotides read TGTGCAAGCAGTTTAGCTGGACATGGTGGACCCTACGGGCAGTACTTC.

This clonotype was recorded once. One end of the junction does not line up with germline, which may come from a read error. The CDR3: CASIQGDTYEQYF. The DNA for the CDR3 is TGTGCAAGCATCCAAGGTGATACCTACGAGCAGTACTTC. The chain has TRBV4-2 and TRBJ2-7; no clear D gene. Germline values: CDR1 LGHNA, CDR2 YNFKEQ. This CDR3 comprises 13 residues.

The J gene is TRBJ1-5, the V gene TRBV20-1; D unclear. Germline CDR1 reads DFQATT; CDR2 reads SNEGSKA (reference sequence). V was cut by 3 bases and J by 11 bases, with 20 bases left in between. CDR3 length: 14 residues. The CDR3 DNA reads TGCAGTGCTAGTTCCGGTGACCGCAATCAATCCCAGCATTTT. Translated, it gives CSASSGDRNQSQHF.

The V call is TRBV11-2, the J call TRBJ2-1; 9 bases match TRBD2. Unmatched junction bases numbered 18, after V lost 3 bases and J lost 3 bases. Germline CDR1 reads SGHAT; CDR2 reads FQNNGV. The length of the CDR3 is 20 residues. CDR3 nucleotides: TGTGCCAGCAGCTTGTACTGGTCTCTAGCGGGATTAAGAATCTACAATGAGCAGTTCTTC. Its translation is CASSLYWSLAGLRIYNEQFF.

Turning to this clonotype: A much larger clone lies a single base off, so this may be a read error. CDR3 loop: CTSSSRGQYF. DNA of the CDR3: TGTACCAGCAGCAGCCGGGGGCAGTATTTT. The chain uses TRBV21-1 and TRBJ2-3; the DNA was not compared with TRBD1, the D call given in the table. TRBV21-1 counts as a pseudogene. CDR3 length: 10 amino acids.

With regard to this clonotype: A much larger clone differs by one base, so this may be a read error. The chain uses TRBV10-3 and TRBJ2-7; 8 bases are a match to TRBD1. CDR1 is ENHRY and CDR2 is SYGVKD in the germline V gene. The CDR3 has 17 amino acids. DNA of the CDR3: TGTGTCATCAGTGAGTCCCCGGGACAGGCCCCATCCTACGAGCAGTACTTC. It specifies CVISESPGQAPSYEQYF.

This clonotype was detected many times. The V call is TRBV30, the J call TRBJ2-7, with TRBD1 matching 9 bases. Germline V gene data show CDR1 as GTSNPN and CDR2 as SVGIG (reference sequence). Trimming removed 7 bases from V and 6 bases from J; junction bases left unmatched: 10. The CDR3 loop spans 13 amino acids. The CDR3 protein is CAYSPGQGAEQYF. The CDR3 DNA reads TGTGCCTACAGCCCGGGACAGGGCGCCGAGCAGTACTTC.

The chain is built from TRBV7-9 and TRBJ2-2; 7 bases are a match to TRBD2. The germline CDR1 and CDR2 sequences are SEHNR and FQNEAQ (reference sequence). This CDR3 region has 15 residues. The ends lost 5 bases at V and 3 bases at J; junction bases unmatched: 6. Here the CDR3 reads CASSRDYSYTGELFF. DNA for the CDR3: TGTGCCAGCAGCCGGGACTATTCTTACACCGGGGAGCTGTTTTTT.

Only one count was recorded for this clonotype. The conserved phenylalanine or tryptophan is not found at the CDR3 terminus, so this likely reflects a read error. The chain has TRBV11-2 and TRBJ1-1; D is unresolved. The length of the CDR3 is 14 residues. The V gene's germline CDR1 is SGHAT and CDR2 FQNNGV. The CDR3 nucleotides are TGTCCCAGCAGCTTGCTAATGCCGGGAACTGAAGCTTTCTAT. Translated: CPSSLLMPGTEAFY.

With regard to this clonotype: A junction boundary mismatches the germline segment, possibly from a read error. CDR3 DNA: TGTGACAGCAGCTCGGGTTTTGGACTCGCCGGGGAGTTGTTTTTT. This gives the protein CDSSSGFGLAGELFF. This chain uses TRBV5-6 with TRBJ2-2, with D maybe TRBD2 (5 bases). Germline V gene lookup returns CDR1 SGHDT and CDR2 YYEEEE. This CDR3 has 15 amino acids.